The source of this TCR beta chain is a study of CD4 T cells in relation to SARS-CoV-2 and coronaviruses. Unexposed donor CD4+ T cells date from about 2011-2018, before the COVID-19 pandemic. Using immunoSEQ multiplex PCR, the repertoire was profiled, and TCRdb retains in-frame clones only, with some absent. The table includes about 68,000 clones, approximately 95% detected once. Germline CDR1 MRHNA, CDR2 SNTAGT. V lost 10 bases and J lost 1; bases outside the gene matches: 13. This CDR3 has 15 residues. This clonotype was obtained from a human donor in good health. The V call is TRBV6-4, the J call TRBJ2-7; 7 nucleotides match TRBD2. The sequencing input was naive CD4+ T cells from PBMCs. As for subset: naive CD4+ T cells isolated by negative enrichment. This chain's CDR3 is CANRRAAGESYEQYF. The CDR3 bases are TGTGCCAACCGACGGGCGGCGGGAGAGTCCTACGAGCAGTACTTC.